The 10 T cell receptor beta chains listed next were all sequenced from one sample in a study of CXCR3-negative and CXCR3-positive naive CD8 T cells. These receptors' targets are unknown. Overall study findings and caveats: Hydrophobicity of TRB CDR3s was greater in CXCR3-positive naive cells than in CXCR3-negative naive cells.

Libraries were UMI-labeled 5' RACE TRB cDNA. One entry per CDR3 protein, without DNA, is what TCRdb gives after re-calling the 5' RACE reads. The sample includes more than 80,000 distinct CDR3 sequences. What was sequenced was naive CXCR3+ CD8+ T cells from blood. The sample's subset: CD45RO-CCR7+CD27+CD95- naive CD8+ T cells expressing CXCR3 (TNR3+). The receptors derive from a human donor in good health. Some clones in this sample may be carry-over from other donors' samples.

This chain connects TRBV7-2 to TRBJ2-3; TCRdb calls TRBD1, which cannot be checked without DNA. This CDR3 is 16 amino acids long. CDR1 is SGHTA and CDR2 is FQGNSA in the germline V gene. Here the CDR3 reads CASSLVAGAYTDTQYF.

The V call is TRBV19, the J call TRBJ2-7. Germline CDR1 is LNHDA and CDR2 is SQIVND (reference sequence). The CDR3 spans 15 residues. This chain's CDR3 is CASRNHGRLSYEQYF.

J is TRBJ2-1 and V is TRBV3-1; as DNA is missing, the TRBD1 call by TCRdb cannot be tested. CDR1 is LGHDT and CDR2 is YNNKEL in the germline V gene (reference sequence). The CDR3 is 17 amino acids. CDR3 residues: CASSPLQWGPSYNEQFF.

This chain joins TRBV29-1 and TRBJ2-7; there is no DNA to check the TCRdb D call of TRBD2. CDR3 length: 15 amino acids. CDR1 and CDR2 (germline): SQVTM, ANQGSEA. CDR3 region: CSVDGSGEGPYEQYF.

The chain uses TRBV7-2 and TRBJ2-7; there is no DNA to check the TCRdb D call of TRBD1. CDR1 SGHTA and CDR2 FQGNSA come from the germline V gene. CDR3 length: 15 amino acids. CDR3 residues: CASSVTPRVSYEQYF.

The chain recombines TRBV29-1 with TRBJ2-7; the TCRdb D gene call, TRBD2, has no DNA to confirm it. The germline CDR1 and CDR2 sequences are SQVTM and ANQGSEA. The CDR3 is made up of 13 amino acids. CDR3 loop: CSGWDGPSYEQYF.

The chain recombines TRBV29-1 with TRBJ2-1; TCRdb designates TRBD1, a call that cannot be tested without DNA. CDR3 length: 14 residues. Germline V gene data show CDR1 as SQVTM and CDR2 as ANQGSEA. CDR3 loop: CSVTGEVSYNEQFF.

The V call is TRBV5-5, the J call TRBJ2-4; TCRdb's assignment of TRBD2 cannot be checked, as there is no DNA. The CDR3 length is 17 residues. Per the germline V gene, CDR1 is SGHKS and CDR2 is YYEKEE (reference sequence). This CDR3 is CASLGTSGSSAKNIQYF. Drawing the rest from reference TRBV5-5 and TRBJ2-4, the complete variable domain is DAGVTQSPTHLIKTRGQQVTLRCSPISGHKSVSWYQQVLGQGPQFIFQYYEKEERGRGNFPDRFSARQFPNYSSELNVNALLLGDSALYLCASLGTSGSSAKNIQYFGAGTRLSVL.

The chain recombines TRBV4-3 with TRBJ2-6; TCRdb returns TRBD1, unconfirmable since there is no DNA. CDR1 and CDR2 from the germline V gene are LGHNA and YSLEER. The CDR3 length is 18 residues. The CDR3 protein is CASSQGGQGPSGANVLTF.

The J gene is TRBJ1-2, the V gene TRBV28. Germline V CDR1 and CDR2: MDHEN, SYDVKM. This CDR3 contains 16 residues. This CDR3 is CASSQDPSRSVYGYTF.